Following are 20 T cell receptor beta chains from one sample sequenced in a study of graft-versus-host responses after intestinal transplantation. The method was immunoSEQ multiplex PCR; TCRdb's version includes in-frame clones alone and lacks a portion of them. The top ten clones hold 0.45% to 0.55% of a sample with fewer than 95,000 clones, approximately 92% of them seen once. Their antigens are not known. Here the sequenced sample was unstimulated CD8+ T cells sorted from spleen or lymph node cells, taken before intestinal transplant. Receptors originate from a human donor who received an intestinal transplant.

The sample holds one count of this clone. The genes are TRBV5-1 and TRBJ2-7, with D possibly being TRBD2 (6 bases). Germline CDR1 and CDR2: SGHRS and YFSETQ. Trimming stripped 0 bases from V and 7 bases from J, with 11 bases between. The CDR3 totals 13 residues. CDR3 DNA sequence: TGCGCCAGCAGCTTGGCGGGGGTGGAAGAGCAGTACTTC. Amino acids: CASSLAGVEEQYF.

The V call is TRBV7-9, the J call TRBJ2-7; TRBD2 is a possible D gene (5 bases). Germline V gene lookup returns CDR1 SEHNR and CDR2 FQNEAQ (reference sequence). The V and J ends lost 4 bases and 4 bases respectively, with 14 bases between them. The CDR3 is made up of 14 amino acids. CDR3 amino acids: CASSYLASPYEQYF. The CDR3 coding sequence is TGTGCCAGCAGCTATCTAGCATCCCCTTACGAGCAGTACTTC.

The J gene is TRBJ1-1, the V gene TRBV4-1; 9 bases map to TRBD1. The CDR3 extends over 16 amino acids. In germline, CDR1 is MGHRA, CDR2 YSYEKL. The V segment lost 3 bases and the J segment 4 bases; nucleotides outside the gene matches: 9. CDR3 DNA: TGCGCCAGCAGCCAGGACAGGACAGGGGTGGGCACTGAAGCTTTCTTT. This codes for CASSQDRTGVGTEAFF.

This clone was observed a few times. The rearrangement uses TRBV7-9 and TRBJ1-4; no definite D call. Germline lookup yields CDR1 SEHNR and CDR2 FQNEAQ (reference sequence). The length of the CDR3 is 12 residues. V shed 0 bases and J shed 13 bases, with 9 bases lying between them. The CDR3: CASSLAYGGLFF. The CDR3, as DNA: TGTGCCAGCAGCTTAGCGTACGGTGGACTGTTTTTT.

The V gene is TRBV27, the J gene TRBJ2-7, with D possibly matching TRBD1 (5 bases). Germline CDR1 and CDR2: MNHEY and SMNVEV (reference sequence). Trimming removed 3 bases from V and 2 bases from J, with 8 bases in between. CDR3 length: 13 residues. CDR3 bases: TGTGCCAGCAGTTTGCAGGGAACCTACGAGCAGTACTTC. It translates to CASSLQGTYEQYF.

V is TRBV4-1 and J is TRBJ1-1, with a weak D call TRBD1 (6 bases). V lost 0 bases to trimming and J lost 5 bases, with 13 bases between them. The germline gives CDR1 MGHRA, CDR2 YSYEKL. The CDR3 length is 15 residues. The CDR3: CASSQEGGGNTEAFF. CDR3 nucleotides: TGCGCCAGCAGCCAAGAGGGAGGGGGGAATACTGAAGCTTTCTTT.

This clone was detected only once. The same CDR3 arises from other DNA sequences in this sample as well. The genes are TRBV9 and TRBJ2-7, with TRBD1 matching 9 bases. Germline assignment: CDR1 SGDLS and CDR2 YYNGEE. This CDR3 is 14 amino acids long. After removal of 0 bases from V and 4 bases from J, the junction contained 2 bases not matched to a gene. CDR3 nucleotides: TGTGCCAGCAGCGTAGGGACAGGGGAATACGAGCAGTACTTC. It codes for CASSVGTGEYEQYF.

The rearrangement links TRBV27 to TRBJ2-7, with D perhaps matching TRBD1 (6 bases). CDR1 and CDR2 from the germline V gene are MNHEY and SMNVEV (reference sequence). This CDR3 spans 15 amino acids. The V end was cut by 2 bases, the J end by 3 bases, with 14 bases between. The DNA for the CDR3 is TGTGCCAGCAGTTTAATCGCAGGGGAAGGCTACGAGCAGTACTTC. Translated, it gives CASSLIAGEGYEQYF.

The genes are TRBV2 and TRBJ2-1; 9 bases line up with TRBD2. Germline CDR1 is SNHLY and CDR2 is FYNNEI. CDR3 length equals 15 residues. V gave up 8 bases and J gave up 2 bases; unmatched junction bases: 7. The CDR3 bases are TGTGCCAGCCTGGGGGGCGGGAGGGCCTACAATGAGCAGTTCTTC. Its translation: CASLGGGRAYNEQFF. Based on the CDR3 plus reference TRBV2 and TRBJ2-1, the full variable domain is EPEVTQTPSHQVTQMGQEVILRCVPISNHLYFYWYRQILGQKVEFLVSFYNNEISEKSEIFDDQFSVERPDGSNFTLKIRSTKLEDSAMYFCASLGGGRAYNEQFFGPGTRLTVL.

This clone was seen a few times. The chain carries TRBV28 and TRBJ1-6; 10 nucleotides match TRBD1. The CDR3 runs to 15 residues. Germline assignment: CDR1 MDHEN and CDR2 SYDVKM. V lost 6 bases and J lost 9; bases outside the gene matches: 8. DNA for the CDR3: TGTGCCAGCAGCCCCGGGACAGGGGAGAGTTCACCCCTCCACTTT. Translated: CASSPGTGESSPLHF.

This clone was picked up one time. The CDR3 region is CASSLGAGGDYGYTF. As DNA, the CDR3 is TGTGCCAGCAGTTTAGGGGCAGGGGGCGACTATGGCTACACCTTC. This rearrangement joins TRBV28 to TRBJ1-2; 8 nucleotides match TRBD1. The length of the CDR3 is 15 residues. With V trimmed by 2 bases and J by 3 bases, 5 bases remained unmatched. Germline V gives CDR1 MDHEN, CDR2 SYDVKM.

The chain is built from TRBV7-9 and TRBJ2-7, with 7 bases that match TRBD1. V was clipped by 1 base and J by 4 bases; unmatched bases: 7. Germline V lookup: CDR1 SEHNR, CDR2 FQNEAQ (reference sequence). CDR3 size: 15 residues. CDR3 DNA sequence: TGTGCCAGCAGCTTAGGACAGGGTTTAAGGTACGAGCAGTACTTC. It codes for CASSLGQGLRYEQYF.

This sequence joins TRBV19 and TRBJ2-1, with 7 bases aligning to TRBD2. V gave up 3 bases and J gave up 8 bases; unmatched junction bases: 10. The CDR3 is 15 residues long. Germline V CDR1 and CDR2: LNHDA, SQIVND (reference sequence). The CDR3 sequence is CASSIMGGPFDEQFF. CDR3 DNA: TGTGCCAGTAGTATTATGGGAGGGCCTTTTGATGAGCAGTTCTTC.

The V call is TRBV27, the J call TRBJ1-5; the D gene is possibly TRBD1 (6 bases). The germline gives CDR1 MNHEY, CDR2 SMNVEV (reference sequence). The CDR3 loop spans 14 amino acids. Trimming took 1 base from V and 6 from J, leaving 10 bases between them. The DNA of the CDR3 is TGTGCCAGCAGTTTATACAGGGAGGGTCAGCCCCAGCATTTT. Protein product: CASSLYREGQPQHF.

The CDR3 DNA reads as TGTGCCAGCAGTTTGCTACTAGCGGCTAGCACAGATACGCAGTATTTT. Translation gives CASSLLLAASTDTQYF. The chain combines TRBV28 with TRBJ2-3, with 8 bases lining up with TRBD2. V lost 3 bases, J lost 0 bases, and 5 bases stayed unmatched. Germline CDR1 is MDHEN and CDR2 is SYDVKM. CDR3 length: 16 residues.

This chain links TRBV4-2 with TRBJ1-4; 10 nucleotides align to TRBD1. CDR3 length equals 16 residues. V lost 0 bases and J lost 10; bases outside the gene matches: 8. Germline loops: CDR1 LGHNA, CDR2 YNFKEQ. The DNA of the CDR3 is TGTGCCAGCAGCCAAGATAGGGGACAGGGGAAACTAAAACTGTTTTTT. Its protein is CASSQDRGQGKLKLFF.

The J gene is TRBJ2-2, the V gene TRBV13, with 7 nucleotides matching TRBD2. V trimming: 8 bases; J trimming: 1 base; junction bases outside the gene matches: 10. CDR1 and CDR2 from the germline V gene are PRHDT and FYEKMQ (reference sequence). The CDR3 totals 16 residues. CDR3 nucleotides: TGTGCCAGCCGATGGGAGGGGCGCGAGAACACCGGGGAGCTGTTTTTT. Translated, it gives CASRWEGRENTGELFF.

As DNA, the CDR3 is TGTGCCAGCAGCAGAACGGGACTAGCGGGAGAGGGCAATGAGCAGTTCTTC. Translating it yields CASSRTGLAGEGNEQFF. V and J are TRBV7-9 and TRBJ2-1; 14 bases line up with TRBD2. J was trimmed by 6 bases and V by 5 bases; bases with no gene match: 9. Germline V CDR1 and CDR2: SEHNR, FQNEAQ (reference sequence). The CDR3 spans 17 residues.

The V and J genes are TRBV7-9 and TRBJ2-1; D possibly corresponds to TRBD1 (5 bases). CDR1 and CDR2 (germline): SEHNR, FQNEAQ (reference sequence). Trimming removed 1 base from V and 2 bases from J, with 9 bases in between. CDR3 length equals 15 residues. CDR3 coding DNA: TGTGCCAGCAGCTTAGTGCTGGGGCCCTACAATGAGCAGTTCTTC. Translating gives CASSLVLGPYNEQFF. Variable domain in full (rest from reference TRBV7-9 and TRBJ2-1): DTGVSQNPRHKITKRGQNVTFRCDPISEHNRLYWYRQTLGQGPEFLTYFQNEAQLEKSRLLSDRFSAERPKGSFSTLEIQRTEQGDSAMYLCASSLVLGPYNEQFFGPGTRLTVL.

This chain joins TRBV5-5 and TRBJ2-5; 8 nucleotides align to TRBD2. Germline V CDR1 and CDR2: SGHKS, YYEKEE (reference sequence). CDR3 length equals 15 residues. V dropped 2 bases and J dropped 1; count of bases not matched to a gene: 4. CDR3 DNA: TGTGCCAGCAGCTTCTCTAGCGGGCCCCAAGAGACCCAGTACTTC. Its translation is CASSFSSGPQETQYF.